The present T cell receptor (beta chain) was sequenced within a study of T cell responses to AZD1222 COVID-19 vaccine. Study outcomes and limitations: The study identified only 6 or 7 AZD1222 recipients as seropositive at baseline. Reportedly, nearly half the spike-specific TCRs target unmutated variant regions. When two AZD1222 doses had been given, Spike-specific TCR breadth and depth rose. The CD4 TCRs associated with vaccination extended across spike and predominated at 160-218 and 743-854.

Clones were read by immunoSEQ multiplex PCR, and TCRdb kept only the in-frame ones, dropping some. The table shows roughly 120,000 clones, with roughly 93% occurring only once. Of note for this clone: Its target is unknown.

Looked up from germline, CDR1 is SGDLS and CDR2 is YYNGEE. The CDR3 is made up of 15 amino acids. Trimming took 1 base from V and 3 from J; bases not matched to a gene: 7. The sequence came from an adult who received the AZD1222 COVID-19 vaccine. J is TRBJ2-7 and V is TRBV9; 7 nucleotides agree with TRBD2. Sample: peripheral blood, taken 28 days after the second AZD1222 dose. The CDR3 sequence is CASSVSGEGSYEQYF. For the CDR3, the DNA is TGTGCCAGCAGCGTATCCGGGGAGGGGAGCTACGAGCAGTACTTC.